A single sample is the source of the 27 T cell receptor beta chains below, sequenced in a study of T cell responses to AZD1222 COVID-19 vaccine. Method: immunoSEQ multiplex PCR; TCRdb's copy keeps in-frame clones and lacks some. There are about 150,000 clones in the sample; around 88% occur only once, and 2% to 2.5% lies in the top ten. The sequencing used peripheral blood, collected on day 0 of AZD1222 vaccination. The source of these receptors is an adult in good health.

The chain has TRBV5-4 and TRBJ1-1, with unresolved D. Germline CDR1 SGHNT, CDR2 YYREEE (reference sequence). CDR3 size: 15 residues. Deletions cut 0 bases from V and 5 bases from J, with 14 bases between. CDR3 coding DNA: TGTGCCAGCAGCTTGGATCCCCGGGGTAGGACTGAAGCTTTCTTT. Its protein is CASSLDPRGRTEAFF.

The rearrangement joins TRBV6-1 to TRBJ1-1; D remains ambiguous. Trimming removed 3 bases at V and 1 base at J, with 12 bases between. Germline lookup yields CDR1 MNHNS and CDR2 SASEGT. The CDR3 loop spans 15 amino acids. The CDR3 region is CASSDGRHSNTEAFF. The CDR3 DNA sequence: TGTGCCAGCAGTGATGGGAGACACTCGAACACTGAAGCTTTCTTT.

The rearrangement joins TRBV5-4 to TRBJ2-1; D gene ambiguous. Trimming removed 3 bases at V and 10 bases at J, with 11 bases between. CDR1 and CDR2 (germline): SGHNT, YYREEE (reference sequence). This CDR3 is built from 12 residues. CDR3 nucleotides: TGTGCCAGCAGCTGGGGTCCGCTCGAGCAGTTCTTC. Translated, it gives CASSWGPLEQFF.

Here the CDR3 reads CASSLDNMDTQYF. Here the CDR3 DNA reads TGCGCCAGCAGCTTGGATAATATGGATACGCAGTATTTT. This chain connects TRBV5-1 to TRBJ2-3, with D unresolved. Germline V gene data show CDR1 as SGHRS and CDR2 as YFSETQ. V shed 0 bases and J shed 6 bases, with 8 bases lying between them. The CDR3 runs 13 residues.

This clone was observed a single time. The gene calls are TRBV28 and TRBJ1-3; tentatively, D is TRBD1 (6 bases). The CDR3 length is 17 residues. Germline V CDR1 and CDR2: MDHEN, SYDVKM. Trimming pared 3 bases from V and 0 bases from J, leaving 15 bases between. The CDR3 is CASSLWRDTRSGNTIYF. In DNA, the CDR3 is TGTGCCAGCAGTTTGTGGCGGGACACCCGCTCTGGAAACACCATATATTTT.

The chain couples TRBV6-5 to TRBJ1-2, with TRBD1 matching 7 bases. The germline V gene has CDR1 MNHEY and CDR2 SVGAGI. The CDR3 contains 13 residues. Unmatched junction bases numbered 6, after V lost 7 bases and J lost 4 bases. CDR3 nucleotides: TGTGCCAGCAAAACAGGGGCGGCCTATGGCTACACCTTC. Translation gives CASKTGAAYGYTF.

The CDR3 coding sequence is TGTGCCATCATACAGGGAAAGTTCACAGATACGCAGTATTTT. Translation: CAIIQGKFTDTQYF. This chain uses TRBV28 with TRBJ2-3; tentative D call: TRBD1 (6 bases). V lost 10 bases and J 2 bases, leaving 16 bases between the germline ends. CDR1 MDHEN and CDR2 SYDVKM come from the germline V gene. CDR3 length: 14 residues.

CDR3 residues: CASSHVEGYEQYF. CDR3 bases: TGCGCCAGCAGCCACGTCGAGGGGTACGAGCAGTACTTC. The chain recombines TRBV4-1 with TRBJ2-7; D is possibly TRBD1 or TRBD2 (5 bases each). This CDR3 is 13 amino acids long. The germline V and J ends were trimmed by 3 bases and 4 bases, with 10 bases remaining between them. CDR1 MGHRA and CDR2 YSYEKL come from the germline V gene.

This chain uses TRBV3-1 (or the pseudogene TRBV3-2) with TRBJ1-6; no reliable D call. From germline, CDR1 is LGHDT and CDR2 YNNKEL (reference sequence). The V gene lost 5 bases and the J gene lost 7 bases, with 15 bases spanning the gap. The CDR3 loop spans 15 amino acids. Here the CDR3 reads CASSRTFKANSPLHF. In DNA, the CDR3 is TGTGCCAGCAGCAGGACCTTTAAGGCCAATTCACCCCTCCACTTT.

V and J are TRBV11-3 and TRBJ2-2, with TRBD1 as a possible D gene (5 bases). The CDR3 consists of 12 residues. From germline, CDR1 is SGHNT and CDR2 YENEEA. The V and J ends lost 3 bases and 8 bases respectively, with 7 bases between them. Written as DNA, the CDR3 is TGTGCCAGCAGCTTCCAGGGAGGGGAGCTGTTTTTT. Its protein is CASSFQGGELFF.

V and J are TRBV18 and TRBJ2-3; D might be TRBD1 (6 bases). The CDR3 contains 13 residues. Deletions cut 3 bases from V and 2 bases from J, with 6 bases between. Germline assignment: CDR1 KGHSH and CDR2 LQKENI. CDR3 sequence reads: CASSPGATDTQYF. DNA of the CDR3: TGTGCCAGCTCACCGGGGGCCACAGATACGCAGTATTTT. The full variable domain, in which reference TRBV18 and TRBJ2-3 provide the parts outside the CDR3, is NAGVMQNPRHLVRRRGQEARLRCSPMKGHSHVYWYRQLPEEGLKFMVYLQKENIIDESGMPKERFSAEFPKEGPSILRIQQVVRGDSAAYFCASSPGATDTQYFGPGTRLTVL.

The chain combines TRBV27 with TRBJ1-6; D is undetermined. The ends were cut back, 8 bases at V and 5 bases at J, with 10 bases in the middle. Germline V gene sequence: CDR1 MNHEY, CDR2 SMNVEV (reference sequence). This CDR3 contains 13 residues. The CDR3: CASGHRDNSPLHF. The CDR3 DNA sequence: TGTGCCAGCGGCCATAGGGATAATTCACCCCTCCACTTT.

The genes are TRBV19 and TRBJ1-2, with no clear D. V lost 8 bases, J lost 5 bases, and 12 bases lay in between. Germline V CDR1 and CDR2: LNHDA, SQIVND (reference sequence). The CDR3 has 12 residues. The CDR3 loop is CASGFSEYGYTF. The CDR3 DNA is TGTGCCAGTGGATTTAGTGAATATGGCTACACCTTC.

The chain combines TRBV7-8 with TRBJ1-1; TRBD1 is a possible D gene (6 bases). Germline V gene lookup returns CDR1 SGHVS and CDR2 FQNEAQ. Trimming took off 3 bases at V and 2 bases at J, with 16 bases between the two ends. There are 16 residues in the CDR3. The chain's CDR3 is CASSLRTAMTNTEAFF. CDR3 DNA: TGTGCCAGCAGCTTGAGGACAGCGATGACTAACACTGAAGCTTTCTTT.

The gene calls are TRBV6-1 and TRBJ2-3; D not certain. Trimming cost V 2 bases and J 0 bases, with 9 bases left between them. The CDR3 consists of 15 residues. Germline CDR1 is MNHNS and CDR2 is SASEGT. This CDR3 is CASSEPPTSTDTQYF. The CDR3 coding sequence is TGTGCCAGCAGTGAACCCCCAACAAGCACAGATACGCAGTATTTT.

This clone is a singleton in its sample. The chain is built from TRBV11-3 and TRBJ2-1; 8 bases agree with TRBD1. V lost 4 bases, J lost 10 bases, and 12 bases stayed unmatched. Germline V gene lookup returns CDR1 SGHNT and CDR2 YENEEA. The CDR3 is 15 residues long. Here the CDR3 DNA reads TGTGCCAGCAGCTCCCGTCGGACAGGGCATCTGGAGCAGTTCTTC. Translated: CASSSRRTGHLEQFF.

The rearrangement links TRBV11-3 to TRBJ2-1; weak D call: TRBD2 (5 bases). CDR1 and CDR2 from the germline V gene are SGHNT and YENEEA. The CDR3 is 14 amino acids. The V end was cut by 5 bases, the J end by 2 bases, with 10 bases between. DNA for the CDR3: TGTGCCAGCAGCGTAGGACTTGCCTACAATGAGCAGTTCTTC. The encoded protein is CASSVGLAYNEQFF.

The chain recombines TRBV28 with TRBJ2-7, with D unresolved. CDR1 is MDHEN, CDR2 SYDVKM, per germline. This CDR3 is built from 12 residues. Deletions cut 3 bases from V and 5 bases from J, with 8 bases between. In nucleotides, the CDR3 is TGTGCCAGCAGTTTGGAGCGAGACGAGCAGTACTTC. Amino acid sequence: CASSLERDEQYF.

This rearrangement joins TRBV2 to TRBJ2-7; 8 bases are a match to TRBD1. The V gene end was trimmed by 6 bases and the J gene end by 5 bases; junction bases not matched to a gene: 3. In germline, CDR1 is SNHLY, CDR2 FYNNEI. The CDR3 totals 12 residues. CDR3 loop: CASSQTGDEQYF. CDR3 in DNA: TGTGCCAGCAGCCAGACAGGGGACGAGCAGTACTTC.

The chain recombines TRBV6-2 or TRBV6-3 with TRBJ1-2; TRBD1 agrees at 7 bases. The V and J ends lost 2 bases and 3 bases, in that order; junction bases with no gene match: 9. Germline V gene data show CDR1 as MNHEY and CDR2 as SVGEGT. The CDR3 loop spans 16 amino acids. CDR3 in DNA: TGTGCCAGCAGTTACCCTGCTAGGACAGGCGACTATGGCTACACCTTC. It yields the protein CASSYPARTGDYGYTF.

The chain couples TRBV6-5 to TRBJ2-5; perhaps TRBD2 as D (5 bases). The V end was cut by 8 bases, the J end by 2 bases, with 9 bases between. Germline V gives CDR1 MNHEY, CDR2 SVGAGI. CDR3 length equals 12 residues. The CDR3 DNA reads TGTGCCAGCGGAGGTGATCAAGAGACCCAGTACTTC. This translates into CASGGDQETQYF.

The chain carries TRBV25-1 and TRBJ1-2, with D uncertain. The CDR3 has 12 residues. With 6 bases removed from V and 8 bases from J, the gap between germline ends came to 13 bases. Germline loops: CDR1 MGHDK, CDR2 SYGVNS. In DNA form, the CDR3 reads TGTGCCAGCAGCCTAGGCGGCGCGGGCTACACCTTC. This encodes CASSLGGAGYTF.

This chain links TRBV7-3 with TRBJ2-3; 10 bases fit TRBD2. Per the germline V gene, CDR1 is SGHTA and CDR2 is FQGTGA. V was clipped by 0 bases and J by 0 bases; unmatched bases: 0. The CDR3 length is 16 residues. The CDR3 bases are TGTGCCAGCAGCTTAACTAGCGGGAGGAGCACAGATACGCAGTATTTT. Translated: CASSLTSGRSTDTQYF.

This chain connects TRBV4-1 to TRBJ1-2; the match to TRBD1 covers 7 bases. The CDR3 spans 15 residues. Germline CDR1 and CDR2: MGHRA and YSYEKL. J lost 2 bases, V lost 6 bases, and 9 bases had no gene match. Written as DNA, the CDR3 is TGCGCCAGCAGTACTCGGGACAGCCAGAACTATGGCTACACCTTC. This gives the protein CASSTRDSQNYGYTF.

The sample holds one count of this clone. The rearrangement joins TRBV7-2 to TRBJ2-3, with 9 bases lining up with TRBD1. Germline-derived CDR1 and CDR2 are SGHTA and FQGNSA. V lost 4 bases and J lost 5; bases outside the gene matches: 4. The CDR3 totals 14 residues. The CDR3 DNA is TGTGCCAGCAGCTCACAGGGGGCTGGAGATACGCAGTATTTT. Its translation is CASSSQGAGDTQYF.

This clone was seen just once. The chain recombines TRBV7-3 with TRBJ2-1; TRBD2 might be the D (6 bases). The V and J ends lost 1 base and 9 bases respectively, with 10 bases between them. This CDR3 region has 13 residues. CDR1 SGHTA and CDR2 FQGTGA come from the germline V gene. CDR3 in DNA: TGTGCCAGCAGCTTAAAAGGAGGGACTGAGCAGTTCTTC. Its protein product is CASSLKGGTEQFF.

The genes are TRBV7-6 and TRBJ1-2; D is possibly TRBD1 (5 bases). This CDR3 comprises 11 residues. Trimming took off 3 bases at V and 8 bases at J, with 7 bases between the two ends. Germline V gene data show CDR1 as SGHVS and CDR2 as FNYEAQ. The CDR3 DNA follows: TGTGCCAGCAGCTTGACAGAGGGCTACACCTTC. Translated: CASSLTEGYTF.